These 6 T cell receptor beta chains were sequenced from one sample in a study of Graves' ophthalmopathy and Graves' hyperthyroidism. Beta-chain TCR CDR3 regions were amplified from RNA transcripts. HTBI primers were employed in first-round RT-PCR, then a second-round multiplex PCR followed. From the multiplex PCR reads, TCRdb called clonotypes with MiXCR, one entry per CDR3 protein. The sample yields about 400,000 distinct CDR3 sequences, approximately 20% seen once. The specimen sequenced was peripheral blood. All receptors come from a young woman with Graves' ophthalmopathy.

This clonotype appeared many times. This chain connects TRBV28 to TRBJ2-7; TRBD1 matches at 7 bases. Germline CDR1 reads MDHEN; CDR2 reads SYDVKM. V trimming: 4 bases; J trimming: 0 bases; junction bases outside the gene matches: 6. The CDR3 has 15 residues. The CDR3 protein is CASSSQGTSSYEQYF. The CDR3 bases are TGTGCCAGCAGTTCACAGGGGACGAGCTCCTACGAGCAGTACTTC. Full variable domain (rest looked up from reference TRBV28 and TRBJ2-7): DVKVTQSSRYLVKRTGEKVFLECVQDMDHENMFWYRQDPGLGLRLIYFSYDVKMKEKGDIPEGYSVSREKKERFSLILESASTNQTSMYLCASSSQGTSSYEQYFGPGTRLTVT.

The chain links TRBV28 to TRBJ2-2, with 13 bases fitting TRBD2. The germline CDR1 and CDR2 sequences are MDHEN and SYDVKM. The ends lost 6 bases at V and 7 bases at J; junction bases unmatched: 8. The CDR3 has 16 amino acids. CDR3 in DNA: TGTGCCAGCAGCTTACTAGCGGGAGGGCCAATCGGGGAGCTGTTTTTT. Translating gives CASSLLAGGPIGELFF.

There are many counts of this clonotype. This rearrangement joins TRBV6-1 to TRBJ2-2; 8 bases match TRBD2. V lost 10 bases to trimming and J lost 5 bases; unmatched junction nucleotides: 9. The germline gives CDR1 MNHNS, CDR2 SASEGT. This CDR3 spans 14 amino acids. The CDR3 loop is CATLKRESTGELFF. The CDR3 DNA is TGTGCCACCTTAAAGCGGGAGTCGACCGGGGAGCTGTTTTTT.

This clonotype was seen many times. The CDR3 reads CASSQPRLAGGNTGELFF. The CDR3 region has the DNA TGCGCCAGCAGCCAACCTCGACTAGCGGGGGGTAACACCGGGGAGCTGTTTTTT. The J gene is TRBJ2-2, the V gene TRBV4-1, with 13 nucleotides matching TRBD2. V gave up 2 bases and J gave up 2 bases; unmatched junction bases: 5. Germline V gene lookup returns CDR1 MGHRA and CDR2 YSYEKL. This CDR3 has 18 residues.

This clonotype occurred many times. This chain joins TRBV6-2 or TRBV6-3 and TRBJ2-5, with no clear D. Deletions cut 7 bases from V and 5 bases from J, with 14 bases between. Germline loops: CDR1 MNHEY, CDR2 SVGEGT. The CDR3 covers 13 residues. The CDR3 here is CASTRPSRETQYF. The DNA for the CDR3 is TGTGCCAGCACTAGACCATCCCGGGAGACCCAGTACTTC.

This clonotype was counted between two and nine times. The conserved phenylalanine or tryptophan is not found at the CDR3 terminus, so this likely reflects a read error. The rearrangement links TRBV6-5 to TRBJ1-2, with D tentatively TRBD1 (6 bases). Germline CDR1 MNHEY, CDR2 SVGAGI. V shed 0 bases and J shed 8 bases, with 16 bases lying between them. The CDR3 consists of 15 residues. CDR3 amino acids: CASSYSNRAGEGYTL. In nucleotides, the CDR3 is TGTGCCAGCAGTTACTCTAACAGGGCGGGTGAAGGCTACACCCTC.